The rows below give T cell receptor beta chains drawn from one sample of a study of response to subunit inactivated influenza vaccine. Each CDR3 protein is one row after TCRdb ran MiXCR on the RT-PCR reads. The table lists under 800,000 distinct CDR3 sequences, approximately 15% of them singletons. Sequenced material: PBMCs from blood, taken 14 to 15 days before vaccination. These receptors all come from a man aged 50 to 59 who received an inactivated influenza vaccine. Both conserved end residues are part of each CDR3. The order of the fields is J gene, D gene, V gene, clone size, CDR3 protein, CDR3 DNA. A D gene is named only where the DNA matches it firmly. Clone size is stated in some rows and not others, as once, few, many or a class when expanded.

>TRBJ2-5|TRBD2|TRBV20-1|few
CSARAGAGQETQYF
TGCAGTGCTAGAGCGGGAGCGGGGCAAGAGACCCAGTACTTC
>TRBJ2-1|TRBD2|TRBV28|NA
CASSFPGSGSIDEQFF
TGTGCCAGCAGTTTTCCTGGTAGCGGGAGTATTGATGAGCAGTTCTTC
>TRBJ2-5|TRBD1|TRBV29-1|few
CSVEGGQFQETQYF
TGCAGCGTTGAAGGGGGACAGTTCCAAGAGACCCAGTACTTC
>TRBJ2-7|NA|TRBV7-2|few
CASSFQGGAISYEQYF
TGTGCCAGCAGCTTTCAAGGCGGGGCGATCTCCTACGAGCAGTACTTC
>TRBJ1-4|NA|TRBV12-3/TRBV12-4|few
CASSFSREKLFF
TGTGCCAGCAGTTTTTCCCGGGAAAAACTGTTTTTT
>TRBJ2-5|TRBD1|TRBV4-1|few
CASSQGLGTGVETQYF
TGCGCCAGCAGCCAAGGTTTGGGGACAGGGGTGGAGACCCAGTACTTC
>TRBJ2-3|TRBD2|TRBV12-3/TRBV12-4|few
CASRPAGGTDTQYF
TGTGCCAGCAGACCTGCGGGGGGCACAGATACGCAGTATTTT
>TRBJ2-7|TRBD1|TRBV5-6|few
CASSVRTGAVEQYF
TGTGCCAGCAGCGTTAGGACAGGGGCGGTGGAGCAGTACTTC
>TRBJ2-1|NA|TRBV7-9|few
CASSFLADNEQFF
TGTGCCAGCAGCTTCTTGGCGGATAATGAGCAGTTCTTC
>TRBJ2-1|TRBD2|TRBV28|NA
CASAWALAGGLSYNEQFF
TGTGCCAGCGCCTGGGCGCTAGCGGGGGGTCTTTCCTACAATGAGCAGTTCTTC
>TRBJ2-1|TRBD2|TRBV4-3|NA
CASSHVVAKASGRSYNEQFF
TGCGCCAGCAGCCACGTAGTCGCAAAGGCTAGCGGGAGGTCCTACAATGAGCAGTTCTTC
>TRBJ1-6|NA|TRBV4-2|NA
CASSQWPRVIDNSPLHF
TGTGCCAGCAGCCAATGGCCGAGGGTAATCGATAATTCACCCCTCCACTTT
>TRBJ2-3|TRBD2|TRBV29-1|NA
CSVEGVGGRTDTQYF
TGCAGCGTTGAAGGAGTGGGCGGGAGAACAGATACGCAGTATTTT
>TRBJ2-3|NA|TRBV29-1|NA
CSVAGLVDTQYF
TGCAGCGTTGCTGGACTTGTAGATACGCAGTATTTT
>TRBJ2-3|TRBD2|TRBV20-1|few
CSAARSRGGTSTDTQYF
TGCAGTGCCGCTAGGTCGCGCGGGGGAACTAGCACAGATACGCAGTATTTT
>TRBJ1-1|TRBD1|TRBV6-2/TRBV6-3|few
CASRRVGQGAAEAFF
TGTGCCAGCAGGAGGGTGGGACAGGGGGCGGCTGAAGCTTTCTTT
>TRBJ2-1|NA|TRBV9|few
CASSVLGRGTYNEQFF
TGTGCCAGCAGCGTCTTGGGGAGGGGGACCTACAATGAGCAGTTCTTC
>TRBJ1-4|NA|TRBV2|NA
CASSFPRDTISTNEKLFF
TGTGCCAGCAGTTTTCCCCGGGACACGATTTCAACTAATGAAAAACTGTTTTTT
>TRBJ2-1|TRBD2|TRBV7-2|NA
CASSVLAGGFEQFF
TGTGCCAGCAGCGTGTTAGCGGGAGGGTTTGAGCAGTTCTTC
>TRBJ1-1|NA|TRBV5-6|NA
CASSSERENTEAFF
TGTGCCAGCAGCTCCGAACGGGAGAACACTGAAGCTTTCTTT
>TRBJ1-5|NA|TRBV6-2/TRBV6-3|NA
CASSYGRISNQPQHF
TGTGCCAGCAGTTATGGGCGGATTAGCAATCAGCCCCAGCATTTT
>TRBJ2-3|NA|TRBV30|few
CAWSVGNSDTQYF
TGTGCCTGGAGTGTAGGGAACTCGGATACGCAGTATTTT
>TRBJ2-2|NA|TRBV9|NA
CASSGVVNTGELFF
TGTGCCAGCAGCGGTGTGGTGAACACCGGGGAGCTGTTTTTT
>TRBJ2-7|TRBD1|TRBV7-9|NA
CASSSHRGRYTYEQYF
TGTGCCAGCAGCAGTCACAGGGGGCGATATACCTACGAGCAGTACTTC
>TRBJ2-7|NA|TRBV3-1|NA
CASSQEGYSYYEQYF
TGTGCCAGCAGCCAAGAAGGGTACAGTTACTACGAGCAGTACTTC
>TRBJ2-1|NA|TRBV20-1|NA
CRGPYNEQFF
TGCAGGGGTCCCTACAATGAGCAGTTCTTC
>TRBJ2-1|TRBD1|TRBV11-1|NA
CASSPRTGGAYNEQFF
TGTGCCAGCAGCCCCAGGACAGGGGGCGCCTACAATGAGCAGTTCTTC
>TRBJ2-2|NA|TRBV15|few
CATSTGQGTGELFF
TGTGCCACCAGCACGGGGCAAGGCACCGGGGAGCTGTTTTTT
>TRBJ2-3|NA|TRBV5-1|NA
CASSFAYREPSTDTQYF
TGCGCCAGCAGCTTCGCTTACCGGGAACCTTCAACAGATACGCAGTATTTT
>TRBJ1-2|TRBD1|TRBV6-1|few
CASSEYQGVHPYGYTF
TGTGCCAGCAGTGAGTACCAGGGGGTCCACCCCTATGGCTACACCTTC
>TRBJ2-7|TRBD1|TRBV27|NA
CASSLSIRSGGVEQYF
TGTGCCAGCAGTTTATCGATCAGGTCAGGGGGCGTCGAGCAGTACTTC
>TRBJ1-2|NA|TRBV6-1|few
CASSEAGSGNYGYTF
TGTGCCAGCAGTGAAGCGGGGTCAGGGAACTATGGCTACACCTTC
>TRBJ2-3|TRBD2|TRBV6-2/TRBV6-3|NA
CASSWASGGTDTQYF
TGTGCCAGCAGTTGGGCTAGCGGCGGCACAGATACGCAGTATTTT
>TRBJ2-1|NA|TRBV6-5|few
CASSYSRIAGGYNEQFF
TGTGCCAGCAGTTACTCTAGGATCGCGGGTGGATACAATGAGCAGTTCTTC
>TRBJ2-3|TRBD2|TRBV11-2|NA
CASSFRLAVDTSTDTQYF
TGTGCCAGCAGCTTTAGACTAGCGGTCGACACTAGCACAGATACGCAGTATTTT
>TRBJ2-7|TRBD2|TRBV20-1|NA
CSARDSGNYEQYF
TGCAGTGCTAGAGATAGCGGGAACTACGAGCAGTACTTC
>TRBJ1-1|NA|TRBV28|NA
CASTGVTEAFF
TGTGCCAGCACAGGGGTGACTGAAGCTTTCTTT
>TRBJ2-7|NA|TRBV24-1|few
CATSPHNSYEQYF
TGTGCCACCAGTCCACACAACTCCTACGAGCAGTACTTC
>TRBJ2-7|TRBD2|TRBV20-1|NA
CSARSLTGLAGGGGYEQYF
TGCAGTGCTCGTAGCCTGACGGGACTAGCGGGGGGCGGGGGCTACGAGCAGTACTTC